Presented here are 6 T cell receptor beta chains from one specimen sequenced in a study of regulatory T cells in long-lasting Graves disease (dated by TCRdb to about 2021). Library method: multiplex PCR. TCRdb lists the instrument as Illumina HiSeq 4000. To build TCR beta libraries, CDR3 regions were amplified by Arm-PCR using iRepertoire HTBI primers. TCRdb redid the processing of the public reads, applying fastp at Q25 and MiXCR, and retained in-frame beta chains. Identical CDR3 protein sequences are pooled into one entry, listed with their most common genes and DNA. Across this sample there are 350,000 to 400,000 distinct CDR3 sequences, with roughly 17% seen only once. Together, the top ten hold just over 20% of the sample. The time point tag for this specimen amounts to: newly diagnosed GD, antithyroid drugs for less than 3 months. For both TCR sequencing and RNA sequencing, RNA was extracted from PBMCs in TRIzol.

These same records also appear under a second study, on T cells in Graves' hyperthyroidism and ophthalmopathy.

Sequencing was performed on peripheral blood mononuclear cells (PBMCs), taken at new diagnosis, from a patient treated with antithyroid drugs. The receptors originated from a woman aged 18 to 35 with Graves disease. Donor details come from another sample of the same person, matched by shared clones.

This clonotype was observed a few times. The chain has TRBV20-1 and TRBJ2-7, with 11 bases matching TRBD2. CDR3 length: 15 amino acids. From germline, CDR1 is DFQATT and CDR2 SNEGSKA (reference sequence). V shed 6 bases, J shed 2 bases, and the junction held 9 bases outside the gene matches. The CDR3: CSAETTSGATYEQYF. The CDR3 nucleotides are TGCAGTGCGGAGACGACTAGCGGGGCGACCTACGAGCAGTACTTC.

The table lists this clonotype with many counts. The V gene is TRBV6-9, the J gene TRBJ2-7; possibly TRBD1 for D (6 bases). Germline CDR1 MNHGY, CDR2 SVAAGI. With 3 bases removed from V and 5 bases from J, the gap between germline ends came to 14 bases. The CDR3 contains 14 residues. CDR3: CASSYYSRGNEQYF. The CDR3 DNA reads as TGTGCCAGCAGTTACTACAGCAGGGGAAACGAGCAGTACTTC.

This clonotype was counted many times. Mismatch with germline at one junction end may stem from a read error. The chain carries TRBV2 and TRBJ1-5; 11 nucleotides line up with TRBD1. Germline V gene data show CDR1 as SNHLY and CDR2 as FYNNEI. The CDR3 runs to 15 residues. As DNA, the CDR3 is TGTGCCAGCAGTTCCGGGACAGGGGGAAATCAGGCCCAGCATTTT. Translating gives CASSSGTGGNQAQHF. Full variable domain (outside the CDR3, taken from reference TRBV2 and TRBJ1-5): EPEVTQTPSHQVTQMGQEVILRCVPISNHLYFYWYRQILGQKVEFLVSFYNNEISEKSEIFDDQFSVERPDGSNFTLKIRSTKLEDSAMYFCASSSGTGGNQAQHFGDGTRLSIL.

This clonotype was found many times. The chain carries TRBV6-1 and TRBJ1-5, with D perhaps matching TRBD1 (5 bases). The CDR3 consists of 16 residues. V gave up 8 bases and J gave up 7 bases, with 24 bases separating them. Germline CDR1 reads MNHNS; CDR2 reads SASEGT. CDR3 in amino acids: CASRPGARGTGQPQHF. The CDR3 nucleotides read TGTGCCAGCCGTCCCGGGGCGCGAGGGACGGGACAGCCCCAGCATTTT.

This clonotype was seen repeatedly, ten times or more. The chain links TRBV6-1 to TRBJ1-2; D might be TRBD1 (5 bases). Germline V gene lookup returns CDR1 MNHNS and CDR2 SASEGT. Trimming removed 6 bases at V and 4 bases at J, with 15 bases between. This CDR3 region has 14 residues. The CDR3, as DNA: TGTGCCAGCAGCCCCGGGACGGGGAGCTATGGCTACACCTTC. This gives the protein CASSPGTGSYGYTF.

This chain links TRBV5-6 with TRBJ2-6, with D perhaps assigned TRBD1 or TRBD2 (5 bases each). The CDR3 runs 18 residues. CDR1 is SGHDT and CDR2 is YYEEEE in the germline V gene. V lost 3 bases to trimming and J lost 2 bases, with 18 bases between them. The CDR3 DNA follows: TGTGCCAGCAGCTCGAGGGAAGGTCGGGACGCTGGGGCCAACGTCCTGACTTTC. Translated: CASSSREGRDAGANVLTF.